This T cell receptor beta chain was retrieved from a study of blood T cells in healthy people across ages. Study-wide findings and caveats: TCR beta diversity was tightly associated with the proportion of naive T cells.

Germline loops: CDR1 SGHRS, CDR2 YFSETQ. The CDR3 runs to 17 residues. With respect to this clonotype: Its target is unknown. One junction end does not reproduce the germline sequence, and a read error may be involved.

A sample-barcoded 5' primer and a J-beta primer mix were used in a second PCR of about 7 to 11 cycles. TCRdb reprocessed the 5' RACE reads via MiXCR and lists one record per CDR3 protein. The table shows roughly 640,000 distinct CDR3 sequences, with about 28% occurring only once. The J gene is TRBJ2-4, the V gene TRBV5-1; the D gene is possibly TRBD2 (6 bases). Sequencing used blood. The TCR originated in an elderly woman in good health. CDR3: CAGSLEQLGGPKNIQYF. CDR3 nucleotides: TGCGCCGGCAGCCTCGAACAGTTGGGGGGACCCAAAAACATTCAGTACTTC.